One and the same sample provided the 3 T cell receptor beta chains below, sequenced in a study of blood T cell repertoires in COVID-19. Clones were read by immunoSEQ multiplex PCR, and TCRdb kept only the in-frame ones, dropping some. The profile shows about 200,000 clones, roughly four fifths of them singletons. Sequenced sample: peripheral blood. The receptors originated from a woman older than 75 with COVID-19, enrolled during active disease.

The CDR3 loop is CASSLGAVSSYNEQFF. The CDR3 DNA sequence: TGTGCCAGCAGCTTAGGGGCAGTCAGCTCCTACAATGAGCAGTTCTTC. V is TRBV5-6 and J is TRBJ2-1; D is perhaps TRBD1 (5 bases). The germline CDR1 and CDR2 sequences are SGHDT and YYEEEE. The germline V and J ends were trimmed by 2 bases and 0 bases, with 12 bases remaining between them. The CDR3 sequence is 16 residues long.

This chain joins TRBV12-3 or TRBV12-4 and TRBJ1-2; 8 nucleotides line up with TRBD1. Germline trimming cut 8 bases from V and 8 bases from J; bases unmatched to any gene: 10. The CDR3 sequence is 13 residues long. In nucleotides, the CDR3 is TGTGCCAGCGCCCGGACAGGGTTTAGGGGCTACACCTTC. Translated: CASARTGFRGYTF.

CDR3 coding DNA: TGTGCCAGTAGTACACAGGGACGGGGCTACACCTTC. Protein product: CASSTQGRGYTF. J is TRBJ1-2 and V is TRBV19, with a tentative D call TRBD1 (6 bases). The CDR3 sequence is 12 residues long. Deletions cut 4 bases from V and 8 bases from J, with 11 bases between. CDR1 and CDR2 from the germline V gene are LNHDA and SQIVND (reference sequence). Using reference TRBV19 and TRBJ1-2 for the parts outside the CDR3, the full variable domain is DGGITQSPKYLFRKEGQNVTLSCEQNLNHDAMYWYRQDPGQGLRLIYYSQIVNDFQKGDIAEGYSVSREKKESFPLTVTSAQKNPTAFYLCASSTQGRGYTFGSGTRLTVV.